Listed below are T cell receptor beta chains from one sample, sequenced in a study of T-cell reconstitution after alpha-beta-depleted transplantation in children. Using its own MiXCR run on the PCR reads, TCRdb lists one record per CDR3 protein. The sample yields 210,000 or so distinct CDR3 sequences, approximately 11% seen once. The material sequenced was PBMCs, taken before TCRalphabeta/CD19-depleted stem cell transplant. Every receptor here comes from a child less than two years old with acute myeloid leukemia, due to receive a stem cell transplant. The CDR3 runs from the conserved cysteine through the conserved F or W. The D gene is left open where the match is weak. The size entry is marked missing in some rows and otherwise reads once, few, many or a size class.

J gene: TRBJ2-3; clone size: .; D gene: .; V gene: TRBV5-1; CDR3 protein: CASSSNTDKQFF; CDR3 DNA: TGCGCCAGCAGCTCTAACACAGATAAGCAGTTTTTT
J gene: TRBJ1-5; clone size: many; D gene: TRBD1; V gene: TRBV2; CDR3 protein: CASSEQGGGQPQHF; CDR3 DNA: TGTGCCAGCAGTGAGCAGGGGGGGGGTCAGCCCCAGCATTTT
J gene: TRBJ2-1; clone size: few; D gene: .; V gene: TRBV11-1; CDR3 protein: CASSSGGGGSYNEQFF; CDR3 DNA: TGTGCCAGCAGCTCCGGGGGAGGAGGCTCCTACAATGAGCAGTTCTTC
J gene: TRBJ2-7; clone size: many; D gene: TRBD1; V gene: TRBV27; CDR3 protein: CASSVDRELTYEQYF; CDR3 DNA: TGTGCCAGCAGCGTCGACAGGGAGCTCACCTACGAGCAGTACTTC
J gene: TRBJ1-1; clone size: few; D gene: .; V gene: TRBV7-2; CDR3 protein: CASSLDRGGGTEAFF; CDR3 DNA: TGTGCCAGCAGCTTAGATCGGGGTGGCGGCACTGAAGCTTTCTTT
J gene: TRBJ2-5; clone size: many; D gene: TRBD2; V gene: TRBV5-1; CDR3 protein: CASSGTSGGTQYF; CDR3 DNA: TGCGCCAGCAGCGGTACTAGCGGGGGGACCCAGTACTTC
J gene: TRBJ1-5; clone size: .; D gene: .; V gene: TRBV28; CDR3 protein: CASSGSESNQPQHF; CDR3 DNA: TGTGCCAGCAGTGGGTCCGAAAGCAATCAGCCCCAGCATTTT
J gene: TRBJ1-1; clone size: many; D gene: .; V gene: TRBV6-5; CDR3 protein: CASSFRGGNTEAFF; CDR3 DNA: TGTGCCAGCAGTTTTCGAGGGGGGAACACTGAAGCTTTCTTT
J gene: TRBJ2-1; clone size: many; D gene: .; V gene: TRBV19; CDR3 protein: CATGIGVGEQFF; CDR3 DNA: TGTGCCACTGGTATCGGGGTCGGTGAGCAGTTCTTC
J gene: TRBJ1-4; clone size: many; D gene: .; V gene: TRBV6-5; CDR3 protein: CASSYRGNEKLFF; CDR3 DNA: TGTGCCAGCAGTTACAGGGGGAATGAAAAACTGTTTTTT
J gene: TRBJ1-2; clone size: many; D gene: .; V gene: TRBV6-1; CDR3 protein: CASRAQGEGLYGYTF; CDR3 DNA: TGTGCCAGCAGGGCACAGGGTGAAGGGCTCTATGGCTACACCTTC
J gene: TRBJ2-7; clone size: many; D gene: .; V gene: TRBV5-6; CDR3 protein: CASSWGHEQYF; CDR3 DNA: TGTGCCAGCAGCTGGGGCCACGAGCAGTACTTC
J gene: TRBJ1-5; clone size: many; D gene: TRBD1; V gene: TRBV30; CDR3 protein: CAWSSDRDQPQHF; CDR3 DNA: TGTGCCTGGAGTTCGGACAGGGATCAGCCCCAGCATTTT
J gene: TRBJ2-4; clone size: many; D gene: .; V gene: TRBV4-3; CDR3 protein: CASSQGLAKNIQYF; CDR3 DNA: TGCGCCAGCAGCCAAGGACTAGCCAAAAACATTCAGTACTTC
J gene: TRBJ2-1; clone size: many; D gene: .; V gene: TRBV3-1; CDR3 protein: CASSQNLRAEQFF; CDR3 DNA: TGTGCCAGCAGCCAAAACCTTAGGGCCGAGCAGTTCTTC
J gene: TRBJ1-1; clone size: many; D gene: .; V gene: TRBV12-3/TRBV12-4; CDR3 protein: CASSLAGLGNTEAFF; CDR3 DNA: TGTGCCAGCAGTTTAGCGGGATTGGGAAACACTGAAGCTTTCTTT
J gene: TRBJ2-7; clone size: many; D gene: TRBD2; V gene: TRBV20-1; CDR3 protein: CSATNSGREQYF; CDR3 DNA: TGCAGTGCTACAAATAGCGGGAGGGAGCAGTACTTC
J gene: TRBJ2-7; clone size: many; D gene: .; V gene: TRBV7-9; CDR3 protein: CASSRFSGLSYEQYF; CDR3 DNA: TGTGCCAGCAGCCGGTTCTCCGGACTCTCCTACGAGCAGTACTTC
J gene: TRBJ2-1; clone size: .; D gene: .; V gene: TRBV2; CDR3 protein: CASTAERLNINSLKFF; CDR3 DNA: TGTGCCAGCACCGCCGAGCGCCTTAACATAAACTCCCTGAAGTTCTTC
J gene: TRBJ2-5; clone size: few; D gene: .; V gene: TRBV20-1; CDR3 protein: CSARLVGETQYF; CDR3 DNA: TGCAGTGCTAGATTGGTGGGAGAGACCCAGTACTTC
J gene: TRBJ2-4; clone size: .; D gene: .; V gene: TRBV7-9; CDR3 protein: CASSGPGGGVKNIQYF; CDR3 DNA: TGTGCCAGCAGCGGACCGGGCGGTGGAGTCAAAAACATTCAGTACTTC
J gene: TRBJ1-1; clone size: many; D gene: .; V gene: TRBV12-3/TRBV12-4; CDR3 protein: CASTPWAYGRPNTEAFF; CDR3 DNA: TGTGCCAGCACCCCATGGGCTTACGGGAGGCCGAACACTGAAGCTTTCTTT
J gene: TRBJ1-1; clone size: many; D gene: TRBD1; V gene: TRBV7-8; CDR3 protein: CASSLSGTGGARGLNTEAFF; CDR3 DNA: TGTGCCAGCAGCTTATCAGGTACAGGGGGCGCGAGGGGCCTGAACACTGAAGCTTTCTTT
J gene: TRBJ2-5; clone size: few; D gene: TRBD1; V gene: TRBV5-4; CDR3 protein: CASSYSGTGRGETQYF; CDR3 DNA: TGTGCCAGCAGTTACTCCGGGACAGGGCGGGGAGAGACCCAGTACTTC
J gene: TRBJ2-5; clone size: many; D gene: TRBD2; V gene: TRBV7-2; CDR3 protein: CASSADEGGAETQYF; CDR3 DNA: TGTGCCAGCAGCGCCGACGAGGGAGGGGCAGAGACCCAGTACTTC
J gene: TRBJ2-1; clone size: many; D gene: TRBD2; V gene: TRBV12-3/TRBV12-4; CDR3 protein: CASRPGGLAGGVSYNEQFF; CDR3 DNA: TGTGCCAGCAGGCCGGGCGGACTAGCGGGAGGGGTTTCCTACAATGAGCAGTTCTTC